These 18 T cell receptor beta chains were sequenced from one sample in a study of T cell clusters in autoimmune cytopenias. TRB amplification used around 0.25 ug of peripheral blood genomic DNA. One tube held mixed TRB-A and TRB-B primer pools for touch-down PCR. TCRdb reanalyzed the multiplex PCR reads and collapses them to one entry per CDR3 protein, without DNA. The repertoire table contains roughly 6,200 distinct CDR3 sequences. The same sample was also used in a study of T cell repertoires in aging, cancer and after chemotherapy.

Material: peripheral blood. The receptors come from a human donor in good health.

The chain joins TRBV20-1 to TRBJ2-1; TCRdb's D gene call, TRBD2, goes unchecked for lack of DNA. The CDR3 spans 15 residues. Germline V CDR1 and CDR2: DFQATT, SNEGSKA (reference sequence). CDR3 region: CSARAKLAGYNEQFF.

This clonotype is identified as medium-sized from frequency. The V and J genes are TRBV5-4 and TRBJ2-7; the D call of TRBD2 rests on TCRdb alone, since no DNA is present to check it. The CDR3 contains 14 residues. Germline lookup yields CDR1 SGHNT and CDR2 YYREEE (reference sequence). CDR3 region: CASSAGQRTYEQYF.

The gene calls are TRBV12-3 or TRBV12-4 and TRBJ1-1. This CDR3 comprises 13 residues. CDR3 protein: CASSLLMNTEAFF.

CDR3: CSVNGQGADEKLFF. J is TRBJ1-4 and V is TRBV29-1; TCRdb returns TRBD1, unconfirmable since there is no DNA. In germline, CDR1 is SQVTM, CDR2 ANQGSEA. The CDR3 is 14 residues long.

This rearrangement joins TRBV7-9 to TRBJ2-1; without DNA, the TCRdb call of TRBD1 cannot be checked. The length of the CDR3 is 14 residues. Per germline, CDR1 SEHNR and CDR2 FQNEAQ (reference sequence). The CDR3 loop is CAGSPRSSYNEQFF.

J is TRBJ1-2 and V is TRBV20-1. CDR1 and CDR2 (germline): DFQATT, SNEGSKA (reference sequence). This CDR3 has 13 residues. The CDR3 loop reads CSAREQGGYGYTF.

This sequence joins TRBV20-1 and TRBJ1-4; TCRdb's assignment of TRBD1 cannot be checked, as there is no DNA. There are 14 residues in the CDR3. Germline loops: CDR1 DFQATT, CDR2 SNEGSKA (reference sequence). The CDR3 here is CSARVTAFNEKLFF.

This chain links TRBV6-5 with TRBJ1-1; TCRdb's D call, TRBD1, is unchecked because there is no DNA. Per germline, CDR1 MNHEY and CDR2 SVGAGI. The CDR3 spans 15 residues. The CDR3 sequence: CASSYSPSGGTEAFF.

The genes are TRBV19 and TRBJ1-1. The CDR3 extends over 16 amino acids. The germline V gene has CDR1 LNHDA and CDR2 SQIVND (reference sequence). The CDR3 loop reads CASSIQTTATNTEAFF.

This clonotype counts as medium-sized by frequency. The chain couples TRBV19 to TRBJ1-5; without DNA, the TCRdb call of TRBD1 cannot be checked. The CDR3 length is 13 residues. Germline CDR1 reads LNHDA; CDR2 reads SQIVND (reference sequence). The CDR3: CASSITGDQPQHF. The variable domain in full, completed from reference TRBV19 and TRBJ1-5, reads DGGITQSPKYLFRKEGQNVTLSCEQNLNHDAMYWYRQDPGQGLRLIYYSQIVNDFQKGDIAEGYSVSREKKESFPLTVTSAQKNPTAFYLCASSITGDQPQHFGDGTRLSIL.

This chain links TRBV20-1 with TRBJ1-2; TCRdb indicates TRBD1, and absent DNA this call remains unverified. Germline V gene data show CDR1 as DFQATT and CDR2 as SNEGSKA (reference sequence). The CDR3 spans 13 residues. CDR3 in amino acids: CSATDRENYGYTF.

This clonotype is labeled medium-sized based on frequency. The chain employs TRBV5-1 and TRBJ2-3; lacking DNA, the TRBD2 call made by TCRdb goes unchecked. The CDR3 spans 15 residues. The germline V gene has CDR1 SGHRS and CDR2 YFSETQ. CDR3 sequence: CASSVGQPSADTQYF.

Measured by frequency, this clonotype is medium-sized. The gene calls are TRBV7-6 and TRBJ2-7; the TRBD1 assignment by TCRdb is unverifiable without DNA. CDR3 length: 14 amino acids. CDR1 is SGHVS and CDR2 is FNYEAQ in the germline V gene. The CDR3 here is CASSFRTGSYEQYF.

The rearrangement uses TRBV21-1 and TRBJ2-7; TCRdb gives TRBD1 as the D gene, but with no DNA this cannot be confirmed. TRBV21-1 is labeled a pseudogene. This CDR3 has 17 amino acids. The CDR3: CASSKLRGQRPNYVQYF.

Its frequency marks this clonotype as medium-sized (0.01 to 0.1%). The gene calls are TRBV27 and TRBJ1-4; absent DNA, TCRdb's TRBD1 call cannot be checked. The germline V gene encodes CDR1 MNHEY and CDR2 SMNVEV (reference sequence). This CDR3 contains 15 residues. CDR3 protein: CASSTYRGPNEKLFF.

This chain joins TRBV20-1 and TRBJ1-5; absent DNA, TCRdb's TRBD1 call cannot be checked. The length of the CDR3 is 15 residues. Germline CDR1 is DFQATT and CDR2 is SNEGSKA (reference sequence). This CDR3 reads CSARNMRAGEQPQHF.

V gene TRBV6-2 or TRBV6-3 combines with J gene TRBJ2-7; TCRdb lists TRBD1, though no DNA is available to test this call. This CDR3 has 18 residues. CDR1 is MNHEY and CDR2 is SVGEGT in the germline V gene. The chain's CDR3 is CASSYSLVISSGSYEQYF.

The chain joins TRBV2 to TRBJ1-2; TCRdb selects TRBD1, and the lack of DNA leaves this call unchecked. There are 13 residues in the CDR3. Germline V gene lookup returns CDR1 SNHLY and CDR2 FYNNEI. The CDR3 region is CASSAGTDYGYTF.